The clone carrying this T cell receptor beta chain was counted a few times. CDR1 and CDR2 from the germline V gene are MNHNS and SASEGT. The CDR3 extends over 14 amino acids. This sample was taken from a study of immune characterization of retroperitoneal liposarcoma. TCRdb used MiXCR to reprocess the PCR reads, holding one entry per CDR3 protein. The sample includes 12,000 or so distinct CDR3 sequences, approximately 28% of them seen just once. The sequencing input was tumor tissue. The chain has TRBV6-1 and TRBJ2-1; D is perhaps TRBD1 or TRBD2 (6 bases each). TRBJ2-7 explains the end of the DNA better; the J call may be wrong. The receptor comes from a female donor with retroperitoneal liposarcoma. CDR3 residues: CASSARGGAYEQYF. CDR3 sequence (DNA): TGTGCCAGCAGTGCCAGGGGAGGTGCCTACGAGCAGTACTTC.